A single sample gave rise to the 7 T cell receptor beta chains below, sequenced in a study of blood T cells in healthy people across ages. With a J-beta primer mix and a sample-barcoded 5' primer, a second PCR ran about 7 to 12 cycles. Using its own MiXCR run on the 5' RACE reads, TCRdb lists one record per CDR3 protein. The data hold some 790,000 distinct CDR3 sequences, with around 30% observed a single time. The sequencing input was blood. The origin of the receptors is a woman of 80 years or more in good health.

This clonotype was picked up a small number of times. V gene TRBV19 combines with J gene TRBJ2-1; 8 bases align to TRBD2. The ends lost 4 bases at V and 0 bases at J; junction bases unmatched: 8. Germline V gene data show CDR1 as LNHDA and CDR2 as SQIVND (reference sequence). The CDR3 covers 17 residues. The CDR3 nucleotides read TGTGCCAGTAGTAGTTTTGGCGGGGGGAGCTCCTACAATGAGCAGTTCTTC. Its protein is CASSSFGGGSSYNEQFF.

This chain uses TRBV20-1 with TRBJ2-5; D call uncertain. The CDR3 contains 17 residues. The V end lost 3 bases, the J end lost 2 bases, and 22 bases lay between the germline ends. Germline-derived CDR1 and CDR2 are DFQATT and SNEGSKA (reference sequence). CDR3 region: CSARGSMVSRRQETQYF. CDR3 DNA sequence: TGCAGTGCTAGGGGTTCTATGGTCTCGAGACGACAAGAGACCCAGTACTTC.

This clonotype was seen a few times. Mismatch with germline at one junction end may stem from a read error. The chain employs TRBV7-2 and TRBJ1-5; 12 nucleotides agree with TRBD1. CDR1 and CDR2 (germline): SGHTA, FQGNSA. The CDR3 extends over 17 amino acids. The DNA for the CDR3 is TGTGCCAGCAGCCCCGGGACAGGGGGCTGGAGCAATCAGCTCCAGCATTTT. Its protein is CASSPGTGGWSNQLQHF. Supplemented by reference TRBV7-2 and TRBJ1-5, the full variable domain reads GAGVSQSPSNKVTEKGKDVELRCDPISGHTALYWYRQSLGQGLEFLIYFQGNSAPDKSGLPSDRFSAERTGGSVSTLTIQRTQQEDSAVYLCASSPGTGGWSNQLQHFGDGTRLSIL.

The V call is TRBV20-1, the J call TRBJ2-4; either TRBD1 or TRBD2 may supply D (5 bases each). Germline V gene sequence: CDR1 DFQATT, CDR2 SNEGSKA (reference sequence). Trimming removed 1 base from V and 15 bases from J, with 13 bases in between. This CDR3 spans 11 amino acids. In nucleotides, the CDR3 is TGCAGTGCTAGAGGGGGGACCCATCGGTACTTC. Translating it yields CSARGGTHRYF.

This clonotype was seen many times. The chain links TRBV4-2 to TRBJ2-1, with D possibly being TRBD2 (5 bases). Trimming shortened V by 1 base and J by 10 bases, and 11 bases separated the two germline ends. Germline lookup yields CDR1 LGHNA and CDR2 YNFKEQ. This CDR3 is built from 13 residues. The CDR3 spells CASSQGAGLEQFF. For the CDR3, the DNA is TGTGCCAGCAGCCAAGGGGCGGGCCTAGAGCAGTTCTTC.

There are a few counts of this clonotype. The chain links TRBV18 to TRBJ1-5; maybe TRBD1 (6 bases). V was cut by 3 bases and J by 6 bases, with 12 bases left in between. The CDR3 is made up of 14 amino acids. Germline CDR1 and CDR2: KGHSH and LQKENI. CDR3 sequence: CASSPQGRAQPQHF. The CDR3 DNA follows: TGTGCCAGCTCACCCCAGGGGAGGGCTCAGCCCCAGCATTTT.

There are many counts of this clonotype. The chain has TRBV20-1 and TRBJ2-5, with 8 bases aligning to TRBD2. This CDR3 contains 14 residues. Looked up from germline, CDR1 is DFQATT and CDR2 is SNEGSKA (reference sequence). Trimming took 5 bases from V and 1 from J; bases not matched to a gene: 6. The CDR3 DNA reads TGCAGTGCTTCCCGGGCGGGGGGCCAAGAGACCCAGTACTTC. Amino acids: CSASRAGGQETQYF.